This is a list of T cell receptor beta chains from one sample in a study of T cells in Graves' hyperthyroidism and ophthalmopathy. TCRdb redid the calling of the multiplex PCR reads with MiXCR, one entry per CDR3 protein. The table lists about 350,000 distinct CDR3 sequences, about a sixth of them singletons. The sequencing sample was made of blood. Every receptor here comes from a woman aged 40 to 55 with Graves' ophthalmopathy. The CDR3 runs from the conserved cysteine through the conserved F or W. D genes are given only for firm matches. Clone size is given for some rows only: seen once, a few or many times, or a class if the clone is expanded.

clone_size: many
d_call: -
j_call: TRBJ2-2
v_call: TRBV25-1
cdr3_nt: TGTGCCAGCAGTGATACTAGTCCGGCCGGGGAGCTGTTTTTT
cdr3_aa: CASSDTSPAGELFF

clone_size: many
d_call: -
j_call: TRBJ1-1
v_call: TRBV12-3/TRBV12-4
cdr3_nt: TGTGCCAGCACCCTGCGGGGGGGGAACACTGAAGCTTTCTTT
cdr3_aa: CASTLRGGNTEAFF

clone_size: many
d_call: -
j_call: TRBJ2-7
v_call: TRBV28
cdr3_nt: TGTGCCAGCAGTTTAAATCAGCGGTCGAAACACTACGAGCAGTACTTC
cdr3_aa: CASSLNQRSKHYEQYF

clone_size: many
d_call: -
j_call: TRBJ1-1
v_call: TRBV10-3
cdr3_nt: TGTGCCTCCAGAGACCCGGTCCCGGCTATGAACACTGAAGCTTTCTTT
cdr3_aa: CASRDPVPAMNTEAFF

clone_size: -
d_call: -
j_call: TRBJ2-7
v_call: TRBV29-1
cdr3_nt: TGCAGCGTGGCGGAACAGGAGACCTACGAGCAGTCCTTC
cdr3_aa: CSVAEQETYEQSF

clone_size: -
d_call: -
j_call: TRBJ1-1
v_call: TRBV30
cdr3_nt: TGTGCCTGGAGTGCGATCTATTTGAACACTGAAGCTTTCTTT
cdr3_aa: CAWSAIYLNTEAFF

clone_size: many
d_call: TRBD1
j_call: TRBJ1-1
v_call: TRBV30
cdr3_nt: TGTGCCTGGGCTTTACAGGGGACTGAAGCTTTCTTT
cdr3_aa: CAWALQGTEAFF

clone_size: many
d_call: TRBD2
j_call: TRBJ2-7
v_call: TRBV4-1
cdr3_nt: TGCGCCAGCAGCCAGGCGGGACTAGCGGGAGTATACGAGCAGTACTTC
cdr3_aa: CASSQAGLAGVYEQYF

clone_size: many
d_call: -
j_call: TRBJ1-2
v_call: TRBV10-1
cdr3_nt: TGCGCCAGCAGTGAGTCGAGAGGGAACGGCTACACCTTC
cdr3_aa: CASSESRGNGYTF

clone_size: many
d_call: TRBD1
j_call: TRBJ1-5
v_call: TRBV20-1
cdr3_nt: TGCAGTGCTAGACCGGGACAGGGGAATCAGCCCCAGCATTTT
cdr3_aa: CSARPGQGNQPQHF

clone_size: -
d_call: TRBD1
j_call: TRBJ2-5
v_call: TRBV27
cdr3_nt: TGTGCCAGCAGTTTAAGGGCGACAGGGCATCAAGAGACCCAGTACTTC
cdr3_aa: CASSLRATGHQETQYF

clone_size: few
d_call: TRBD2
j_call: TRBJ2-5
v_call: TRBV28
cdr3_nt: TGTGCCAGCAGGATGGTGTTAGGGGAGGGCCCAGAGACCCAGTACTTC
cdr3_aa: CASRMVLGEGPETQYF

clone_size: many
d_call: TRBD1
j_call: TRBJ2-7
v_call: TRBV6-1
cdr3_nt: TGTGCCAGCAGGATGACAGGGGCGAACGAGCAGTACTTC
cdr3_aa: CASRMTGANEQYF

clone_size: few
d_call: TRBD1
j_call: TRBJ2-4
v_call: TRBV9
cdr3_nt: TGTGCCAGCAGCGCCGGGACAGGGGGTTCAAAAAACATTCAGTACTTC
cdr3_aa: CASSAGTGGSKNIQYF

clone_size: -
d_call: -
j_call: TRBJ2-7
v_call: TRBV28
cdr3_nt: TGTGCCAGCAGTTTAGGGGGAGTGGCAGGGGCCGAGCAGTACTTC
cdr3_aa: CASSLGGVAGAEQYF

clone_size: many
d_call: -
j_call: TRBJ2-3
v_call: TRBV29-1
cdr3_nt: TGCAGCGTCGCCCTAGGACCAGATACGCAGTATTTT
cdr3_aa: CSVALGPDTQYF

clone_size: many
d_call: -
j_call: TRBJ2-2
v_call: TRBV18
cdr3_nt: TGTGCCAGCTCAATAACAGGGGAGGACACCGGGGAGCTGTTTTTT
cdr3_aa: CASSITGEDTGELFF

clone_size: many
d_call: -
j_call: TRBJ2-7
v_call: TRBV5-1
cdr3_nt: TGCGCCAGCAGCTTGTACGACAAGCCCTACGAGCAGTACTTC
cdr3_aa: CASSLYDKPYEQYF

clone_size: many
d_call: TRBD2
j_call: TRBJ2-7
v_call: TRBV28
cdr3_nt: TGTGCCAGCAGTTTAAGCGGGAGGGTCTACGAGCAGTACTTC
cdr3_aa: CASSLSGRVYEQYF

clone_size: many
d_call: -
j_call: TRBJ2-5
v_call: TRBV12-5
cdr3_nt: TGTGCTAGTGGTCCGGACTACGGGTATCAAGAGACCCAGTACTTC
cdr3_aa: CASGPDYGYQETQYF

clone_size: many
d_call: -
j_call: TRBJ1-5
v_call: TRBV6-2/TRBV6-3
cdr3_nt: TGTGCCAGCAGTTTGGGGAGTTGGGGTCAGCCCCAGCATTTT
cdr3_aa: CASSLGSWGQPQHF

clone_size: many
d_call: -
j_call: TRBJ1-2
v_call: TRBV20-1
cdr3_nt: TGCAGTGCTAGAGACATCCGGACAGCAGATGGCTACACCTTC
cdr3_aa: CSARDIRTADGYTF

clone_size: many
d_call: -
j_call: TRBJ2-5
v_call: TRBV14
cdr3_nt: TGTGCCAGCAGCCAAGACGTCGGCAGCCTAGGGGAGACCCAGTACTTC
cdr3_aa: CASSQDVGSLGETQYF

clone_size: many
d_call: -
j_call: TRBJ2-2
v_call: TRBV6-5
cdr3_nt: TGTGCCAGCAGGCGCACCGGGGAGCTGTTTTTT
cdr3_aa: CASRRTGELFF

clone_size: many
d_call: -
j_call: TRBJ1-2
v_call: TRBV6-5
cdr3_nt: TGTGCCAGCAGTCACCTTGCGGACAGTCTCGATGGCTACACCTTC
cdr3_aa: CASSHLADSLDGYTF

clone_size: many
d_call: TRBD1
j_call: TRBJ1-2
v_call: TRBV6-2/TRBV6-3
cdr3_nt: TGTGCCAGCACCGGGACAGGGAAATCCCTATATGGCTACACCTTC
cdr3_aa: CASTGTGKSLYGYTF

clone_size: many
d_call: TRBD1
j_call: TRBJ1-1
v_call: TRBV11-2
cdr3_nt: TGTGCCAGCAGCTTAGAAGGTCAGGGGGCCGGGTGCACTGAAGCTTTCTTT
cdr3_aa: CASSLEGQGAGCTEAFF

clone_size: -
d_call: TRBD1
j_call: TRBJ1-2
v_call: TRBV19
cdr3_nt: TGTGCCAGTAGTCCACGGACGGGACAGGTGAACTTCTATGGCTACACCTTC
cdr3_aa: CASSPRTGQVNFYGYTF

clone_size: few
d_call: -
j_call: TRBJ1-1
v_call: TRBV11-2
cdr3_nt: TGTGCCAGCAGCTTAGTAACGGGTTACACTGAAGCTTTCTTT
cdr3_aa: CASSLVTGYTEAFF

clone_size: many
d_call: -
j_call: TRBJ2-7
v_call: TRBV12-3/TRBV12-4
cdr3_nt: TGTGCCAGCAGTAACTTCGACGAGCAGTACTTC
cdr3_aa: CASSNFDEQYF

clone_size: many
d_call: -
j_call: TRBJ2-7
v_call: TRBV11-2
cdr3_nt: TGTGCCAGCAGCAGCCCCGGGGACTGGAGGTCCTACGAGCAGTACTTC
cdr3_aa: CASSSPGDWRSYEQYF

clone_size: many
d_call: -
j_call: TRBJ2-2
v_call: TRBV27
cdr3_nt: TGTGCCAGCAGTTTTGCTCCCTCGAACACCGGGGAGCTGTTTTTT
cdr3_aa: CASSFAPSNTGELFF

clone_size: -
d_call: -
j_call: TRBJ2-3
v_call: TRBV4-1
cdr3_nt: TGCGCCAGCGCCGGGACTCAATATAGCACAGATACGCAGTATTTT
cdr3_aa: CASAGTQYSTDTQYF

clone_size: many
d_call: TRBD1
j_call: TRBJ2-7
v_call: TRBV28
cdr3_nt: TGTGCCAGCAGTTTCGAGGGGACAGGCCGCTCCTACGAGCAGTACTTC
cdr3_aa: CASSFEGTGRSYEQYF

clone_size: -
d_call: -
j_call: TRBJ2-2
v_call: TRBV12-3/TRBV12-4
cdr3_nt: TGTGCCAGCAGTTCCGTTCGGGGACGGGGCACCGGGGAGCTGTTTTTT
cdr3_aa: CASSSVRGRGTGELFF

clone_size: many
d_call: -
j_call: TRBJ1-1
v_call: TRBV12-3/TRBV12-4
cdr3_nt: TGTGCCAGCACCCCGACAGGACCTTCCACTGAAGCTTTCTTT
cdr3_aa: CASTPTGPSTEAFF

clone_size: -
d_call: -
j_call: TRBJ2-1
v_call: TRBV6-2/TRBV6-3
cdr3_nt: TGTGCCAGCAGTTATTTAGTAGGTACAGGGACAGCGGGCAATGAGCAGTTCTTC
cdr3_aa: CASSYLVGTGTAGNEQFF

clone_size: -
d_call: TRBD2
j_call: TRBJ2-7
v_call: TRBV6-1
cdr3_nt: TGTGCCAGCAGGGGAGCGGGAGTTTGGGAGCAGTACTTC
cdr3_aa: CASRGAGVWEQYF

clone_size: -
d_call: TRBD1
j_call: TRBJ1-2
v_call: TRBV19
cdr3_nt: TGTGCCAGCAGAGACAGGGGGTCGGATGGCTACACCTTC
cdr3_aa: CASRDRGSDGYTF

clone_size: many
d_call: TRBD2
j_call: TRBJ2-7
v_call: TRBV4-1
cdr3_nt: TGCGCCAGCAGCCAAGAGCTCTCTAGCGGGAGGGCCGGCTCCCACGAGCAGTACTTC
cdr3_aa: CASSQELSSGRAGSHEQYF

clone_size: many
d_call: -
j_call: TRBJ1-1
v_call: TRBV6-1
cdr3_nt: TGTGCCAGCAACCGTCGACCGGGACTTCGGAACACTGAAGCTTTCTTT
cdr3_aa: CASNRRPGLRNTEAFF

clone_size: -
d_call: -
j_call: TRBJ2-3
v_call: TRBV29-1
cdr3_nt: TGCAGCGTTGTAATAGCGCCCCGGCGGGCGCAGTATTTT
cdr3_aa: CSVVIAPRRAQYF